These 5 T cell receptor beta chains came from one sample sequenced in a study of identical twins (TCRdb year 2016). Preparation of the library involved 5' RACE. Sequencer: Illumina HiSeq 2000. TCRdb reprocessing: public reads trimmed at Q25 with fastp, clones called with MiXCR, in-frame beta chains kept. Records with the same CDR3 protein are collapsed into one entry carrying the most frequent genes and DNA. The sample records some 1,700,000 distinct CDR3 sequences, 32% of which are singletons. About 0.3% of the sample is taken by the ten largest. Input material: cord blood. These receptors originate from a newborn girl in good health.

The chain uses TRBV10-3 and TRBJ2-1; D may be TRBD2 (5 bases). This CDR3 spans 15 amino acids. Germline CDR1 ENHRY, CDR2 SYGVKD. V shed 3 bases and J shed 6 bases, with 15 bases lying between them. The CDR3 DNA reads as TGTGCCATCAGTGAACAGAGCTTTGGAGGCAATGAGCAGTTCTTC. This translates into CAISEQSFGGNEQFF.

This sequence joins TRBV28 and TRBJ1-1; 8 nucleotides line up with TRBD1. This CDR3 spans 14 amino acids. The germline gives CDR1 MDHEN, CDR2 SYDVKM. V lost 5 bases and J lost 4; bases outside the gene matches: 6. The CDR3: CASSPAGQGTEAFF. The CDR3 DNA reads as TGTGCCAGCAGTCCCGCCGGACAGGGCACTGAAGCTTTCTTT. The full variable domain, with the rest looked up from reference TRBV28 and TRBJ1-1, is DVKVTQSSRYLVKRTGEKVFLECVQDMDHENMFWYRQDPGLGLRLIYFSYDVKMKEKGDIPEGYSVSREKKERFSLILESASTNQTSMYLCASSPAGQGTEAFFGQGTRLTVV.

V gene TRBV25-1 combines with J gene TRBJ1-3; no clear D gene. V was pared by 5 bases and J by 0 bases, with 11 bases between. The CDR3 consists of 15 residues. Germline lookup yields CDR1 MGHDK and CDR2 SYGVNS. CDR3 sequence (DNA): TGTGCCAGCAGTCAAGCAGGACTCTCTGGAAACACCATATATTTT. Amino acid sequence: CASSQAGLSGNTIYF.

This sequence joins TRBV20-1 and TRBJ2-3; possibly TRBD2 for D (6 bases). Trimming shortened V by 4 bases and J by 5 bases, and 16 bases separated the two germline ends. CDR3 length: 14 amino acids. Germline V gene sequence: CDR1 DFQATT, CDR2 SNEGSKA (reference sequence). This chain's CDR3 is CSAIRDSHGDTQYF. The CDR3 DNA follows: TGCAGTGCTATCCGGGACTCCCATGGAGATACGCAGTATTTT.

The rearrangement links TRBV20-1 to TRBJ2-7; 7 nucleotides align to TRBD1. Trimming at V came to 0 bases and at J to 5 bases, leaving 13 bases not matched to a gene. CDR3 length equals 16 residues. From germline, CDR1 is DFQATT and CDR2 SNEGSKA (reference sequence). CDR3 in DNA: TGCAGTGCTAGAGATCTTCAAACAGGGGCCAGCCACGAGCAGTACTTC. Protein sequence: CSARDLQTGASHEQYF.